This T cell receptor (beta chain) was identified in a study of blood T cells in healthy people across ages. The study's findings and limits: Roughly linear declines in TCR beta diversity per million T cells occurred with age. The long-lived group displayed more naive CD4+ cells, plus higher diversity, than the aged donors did.

Germline-derived CDR1 and CDR2 are MNHEY and SMNVEV (reference sequence). The CDR3 runs 15 residues. Then a second PCR, running roughly 7 to 12 cycles, was carried out with a sample-barcoded 5' primer and a J-beta primer mix. Each CDR3 protein is one row after TCRdb ran MiXCR on the 5' RACE reads. The sample has fewer than 950,000 distinct CDR3 sequences, about 34% seen once; the top ten hold approximately 13%. Whenever a sample was processed, at least 6 million PBMCs were isolated. Comments on this clonotype: No antigen is known for it. At one boundary the junction diverges from the germline segment, which might be a read error.

Sample: blood. The source of this sequence is a man younger than 30 in good health. The chain has TRBV27 and TRBJ2-5; no definite D call. The CDR3 DNA follows: TGTGCCTGCAGTTTAAATGGCGGCAGACAAGAGACCCAGTACTTC. Protein sequence: CACSLNGGRQETQYF.